Detailed here is one T cell receptor beta chain. Sequencing used immunoSEQ multiplex PCR; TCRdb keeps in-frame clones, though not all of them. The repertoire consists of 200,000 or so clones, with 80% to 90% occurring once and the leading ten covering over 3.5%. The data stem from a study of blood T cell repertoires in COVID-19. Clinical history as reported by participants underpinned cohort assignment. In the 2 weeks before study entry, exposed participants met a COVID-19 case, which was PCR-confirmed or clinician-diagnosed. The V and J ends lost 3 bases and 5 bases, in that order; junction bases with no gene match: 6. The germline CDR1 and CDR2 sequences are SNHLY and FYNNEI. The CDR3 extends over 16 amino acids.

The clonotype originates from a woman aged 30 to 39 who had been exposed to COVID-19. The chain recombines TRBV2 with TRBJ2-1; 11 nucleotides align to TRBD2. Sequencing was performed on PBMCs or T cells enriched from blood (not recorded which). The CDR3 here is CASSDFGTSGNNEQFF. Here the CDR3 DNA reads TGTGCCAGCAGTGATTTTGGGACTAGCGGTAACAATGAGCAGTTCTTC.